This TCR beta chain comes out of a study of cytomegalovirus exposure and HLA in healthy donors (dated by TCRdb to about 2017). Describing the broader study: According to an earlier analysis of several hundred of the donors, 200 million or so T cells yielded some 110 million unique TCR beta sequences and 276 Gb of sequence data. Roughly 290 gigabases of sequencing data and 70 million to 100 million unique TCR sequences made up an early release that covered nearly 650 HLA-typed donors. The genetic ancestry cluster associated with self-reported Caucasian donors included over 80% of the 398 genotyped donors. The study aimed to test whether cataloging public T cell receptors could reveal signatures of past pathogen exposure. The T cell repertoires of several hundred subjects were profiled by immunosequencing and related to cytomegalovirus serostatus. Along with the approximately 600-subject first cohort, a separate validation cohort of about 110 different subjects was used. To predict cytomegalovirus infection status, the study brought together high-throughput TCR immunosequencing, statistical association of individual TCRs with disease status, and machine learning. A later analysis re-examined previously published TCR beta repertoires from several hundred donors and added high-resolution HLA genotyping to investigate patterns of TCR occurrence. Rather than drawing on any new phenotypic data, the later analysis identified candidate immune exposures from TCR beta sequences and the way those sequences occurred across donors. In an earlier analysis of a few hundred of the donors, high-throughput TCR beta sequencing was used to judge whether each TCR beta V gene segment behaved as functional or pseudogenic. Donor age, sex, ethnicity and CMV serostatus were compiled alongside the repertoire data. In a later genetic analysis, genome-wide SNP genotypes for about 55% of the roughly 700 donors were used, and that subset was treated as a discovery cohort. All discovery cohort repertoires had been generated on a single sequencing platform. Both class I and class II loci were covered by HLA typing, at four-digit resolution. The number of donors typed differed by locus, with 629-630 for A, B, C, DRB1 and DQB1, approximately 500 for DQA1, nearly 610 for DPA1, and some 440 for DPB1. Five DR-DQ haplotypes were handled as single units for association and clustering because linkage in the cohort was strong. Among about 400 genotyped donors of the cohort, an average of about 240,000 unique TCR beta nucleotide sequences was sequenced per donor, of which 15% to 20% were non-productive. Study-level results and caveats: A further reported finding was that TCR beta sequences accurately predicted the HLA-A and HLA-B alleles for most subjects in the first cohort. When HLA alleles, especially DR and DQ, strongly co-occurred, attributing TCR associations to individual alleles was difficult. According to a later analysis, parvovirus B19, influenza, CMV and Epstein-Barr virus appeared linked to several top co-occurrence clusters. Correlated functional status among segregating V segments might be attributable to linkage disequilibrium, but an unknown experimental factor could not be ruled out. According to a later analysis, TCR association rates differed among HLA loci, with DRB1 alleles showing the most associated TCRs and HLA-C alleles showing the fewest. The earlier analysis of almost 600 of the donors excluded 15 to 20 rarely observed V segments, including chromosome 9 orphons, because counts were too low. In this cohort, only TCR beta chains were sequenced, and detectable features were limited by the absence of alpha or paired-chain data. Broadly in line with IMGT annotations, most TCR beta V segments showed up in productive rearrangements about 87% or about 30% of the time in an earlier analysis of approximately 640 of the donors. In a later analysis, HLA-associated TCR beta chains were found to be more clonally expanded and to have lower generation probabilities than equally common non-associated chains. While some public TCRs were present in many individuals, most TCR sequences turned up only very rarely across donors. Cytomegalovirus status was reported to be diagnosed by the classifier with high specificity and sensitivity in both the original and validation cohorts. Three of the identified cytomegalovirus-associated TCR beta chains were confirmed in vitro to be specific for cytomegalovirus antigens. Specific HLA alleles were associated with 15,000 to 20,000 TCR beta sequences at a false discovery rate of 0.05 in a later analysis. The study listed 164 TCR beta chains as associated with cytomegalovirus. Presence/absence analyses assumed roughly uniform sequencing depth across donors, an assumption that may not hold. A later genetic analysis associated a missense DCLRE1C variant with V-gene and J-gene trimming of TCR beta chains, and an independent cohort replicated the association. The authors suggested that the approach could potentially be extended to other disease states and immunological phenotypes. Because the 87-base-pair reads could not distinguish some IMGT-functional V segments, including TRBV6-2 and TRBV6-3, those segments were excluded. Because HLA typing was missing for some donors at each locus, association tests included only the typed subset. For the cohort, immune exposure information was limited to CMV serostatus. In a later analysis, most CMV-associated TCR beta chains were found to appear HLA-restricted, with HLA associations seemingly driven largely by CMV exposure. In a later genetic analysis, fewer N-insertions in productive TCRs were reported among donors in an Asian-associated ancestry cluster than the 666-donor mean. A cluster of highly shared sequence variants was judged likely to represent a technical artifact of the sequencing pipeline.

The library was obtained by the immunoSEQ multiplex PCR assay. The multiplex PCR relied on a mix of 60 forward primers for TCR Vbeta segments and 13 reverse primers for TCR Jbeta segments. The CDR3 region of rearranged TCR beta genes was amplified from genomic DNA by a multiplex PCR assay. Amplified TCR beta libraries were sequenced as 87-base-pair reads on the Illumina HiSeq System. Concerning the study's data processing: A later analysis tallied 75 million to 85 million unique TCR beta chains across the 550 to 850 repertoires, and approximately 12 million of those chains were shared by two or more donors. A nearest-neighbor algorithm error-corrected the raw reads and collapsed the reads into unique sequences, merging closely related sequences to remove PCR and sequencing errors. To assign V, D and J gene segments, CDR3 sequences were aligned to IMGT reference sequences. Each retained sequence needed at least a six-nucleotide match to both a V gene segment and a J gene segment. A rearrangement counted as productive if the CDR3 had no stop codons and remained in frame with V and J, and every other rearrangement counted as non-productive. Following IMGT convention, CDR3 was defined as the stretch from the second conserved V-encoded cysteine to the conserved J-encoded phenylalanine. Sequences without an unambiguous match to a single V gene segment were excluded from the earlier analysis of 587 of the donors. An earlier analysis of over 450 of the donors classified V segments as functional when productive rearrangements were above 56.7% and as segregating when the standard deviation between donors was above 5%. To diagnose cytomegalovirus status from the catalog of TCR beta chain sequences, a statistical classification framework was built. V and J gene assignment, in a later analysis, came from comparing TCR nucleotide sequences with IMGT/GENE-DB human TR gene sequences. In a later analysis, CDR3 sequences and most-parsimonious VDJ recombination scenarios were assigned using the TCRdist pipeline. In a later analysis, every TCR beta chain was defined by the combination of its CDR3 amino acid sequence and its V-gene family, and reads without a unique V-gene family were dropped. To address suspected cross-contamination and a sequencing artifact, a later analysis removed a few hundred highly shared, low-generation-probability nucleotide sequences. For each public chain, a later analysis derived a clonal expansion index from normalized ranks of inferred template counts within each repertoire. In a later analysis, generation probabilities were computed using a VDJ recombination model fitted to out-of-frame rearrangements, and the results were checked against IGoR. Hypergeometric tests were used in a later analysis to score TCR-TCR, TCR-HLA and TCR-CMV co-occurrence, with a repertoire-size bias correction applied to the TCR pairs. A later analysis estimated false discovery rates by permuting HLA or CMV assignments 20 times. A later analysis grouped co-occurring TCRs with DBSCAN, adding TCRdist sequence similarity when clustering within HLA-allele-positive subsets. Repertoires with fewer than 30,000 or more than 120,000 public chains, plus five repertoires with anomalous nucleotide sharing, were excluded from co-occurrence clustering. The clones in this table, taken by TCRdb from immuneACCESS, are in-frame only. Not every clone is retained; where verified, under half of the shortfall comes from an unresolved V gene, and the cause of the rest is unknown. That table furnishes V, J and clone size, whereas the DNA furnished D and trimming. This sample holds around 200,000 clones; about 80% were observed only once. More than 8.5% of the sample comes from the top ten.

Sequences SGHAT (CDR1) and FQNNGV (CDR2) are obtained from the germline V gene. V is pruned by 2 bases and J by 6 bases, leaving 6 bases of the junction without a gene match. Including cysteine and phenylalanine, the CDR3 has 15 amino acids. The sequence is cut down to CDR3 DNA, 45 bases in frame from base 1. The cohort consisted of 666 healthy bone marrow donors. All cohort members were sampled while nominally healthy, although unrecorded immune exposures were likely present. The donor tested CMV seropositive, placing the donor among the 289 seropositive members of the cohort. Every donor gave a peripheral blood sample, and the peripheral blood mononuclear cells from that sample were used for TCR beta sequencing. The Qiagen DNeasy Blood Extraction Kit was used to extract genomic DNA from the blood cell samples. About this clone itself: No cognate antigen has been identified for it. Qualities for individual bases were not recorded, and no much larger clone is one base off.

Sample: PBMCs. This TCR came from a woman aged 45-65 years in good health and CMV-seropositive. The rearrangement joined TRBV11-2 to TRBJ2-1; 8 middle bases align to TRBD2. CDR3 region: CASSLTRGGLNEQFF. The sequence in DNA is TGTGCCAGCAGCTTAACACGGGGGGGCCTCAATGAGCAGTTCTTC.